This record concerns one T cell receptor (beta chain) sequence. Per the study methods: Amplification of reference gene primers was used by the study to estimate nucleated cell counts. Profiled with immunoSEQ multiplex PCR; TCRdb holds only in-frame clones, not every one. V, J and clone size were drawn from that table, and D and trimming were deduced from the DNA. Here the sample spans over 85,000 clones, approximately 90% being singletons. The sample is drawn from a study of blood T cell repertoires in COVID-19. Background on the study: T cells, B-cell-depleted T cells, or PBMCs supplied cDNA or gDNA.

CDR1 SGHTA and CDR2 FQGNSA come from the germline V gene. Trimming removed 1 base at V and 1 base at J, with 8 bases between. This CDR3 contains 15 residues. The sequence was collected from a woman aged 80 or over with active COVID-19. Sequenced material: peripheral blood. The chain has TRBV7-2 and TRBJ1-5; the D gene is possibly TRBD1 (6 bases). CDR3 nucleotides: TGTGCCAGCAGCTTAGGGACAGCGAGCAATCAGCCCCAGCATTTT. The encoded protein is CASSLGTASNQPQHF.